The next 9 T cell receptor beta chains were all read from a single sample in a study of T cell repertoires in cytomegalovirus infection. These receptors have no identified antigens. TCRdb reprocessed the reads via MiXCR and lists one record per CDR3 protein. The data show some 940,000 distinct CDR3 sequences, approximately 30% seen once. This material consisted of cultured CD8+ T cells from PBMCs, taken from culture after CMV antigen stimulation. The receptors derive from a human donor in good health (CMV status not recorded). Some clones in this sample may be carry-over from other donors' samples.

This chain uses TRBV12-3 or TRBV12-4 with TRBJ2-7, with 13 bases identical to TRBD2. This CDR3 spans 15 amino acids. Germline trimming cut 6 bases from V and 2 bases from J; bases unmatched to any gene: 4. DNA of the CDR3: TGTGCCAGCAGCCCCGGACTAGCGGGGGCCTACGAGCAGTACTTC. This codes for CASSPGLAGAYEQYF.

The rearrangement joins TRBV7-9 to TRBJ1-5; D may be TRBD1 (6 bases). Germline CDR1 reads SEHNR; CDR2 reads FQNEAQ (reference sequence). V was shortened by 8 bases and J by 7 bases, with 15 bases between the two germline ends. This CDR3 region has 13 residues. For the CDR3, the DNA is TGTGCCAGCGATTCAGGGGTGGGCCAGCCCCAGCATTTT. Residues: CASDSGVGQPQHF.

This clonotype has only a few counts. The chain joins TRBV12-3 or TRBV12-4 to TRBJ1-5, with D perhaps matching TRBD1 (5 bases). The V end lost 3 bases, the J end lost 5 bases, and 26 bases lay between the germline ends. The CDR3 length is 19 residues. The CDR3 coding sequence is TGTGCCAGCAGTTTTGAGATTGTTGGAGGGGTCAAAAGTTATCAGCCCCAGCATTTT. Its protein is CASSFEIVGGVKSYQPQHF.

Ten or more counts support this clonotype. The CDR3 region is CASSIAVLSSYNEQFF. CDR3 nucleotides: TGTGCCAGTAGTATAGCCGTTTTGAGCTCCTACAATGAGCAGTTCTTC. This sequence joins TRBV19 and TRBJ2-1, with D unresolved. Germline CDR1 LNHDA, CDR2 SQIVND (reference sequence). This CDR3 is built from 16 residues. The V end lost 1 base, the J end lost 0 bases, and 10 bases lay between the germline ends. Based on the CDR3 plus reference TRBV19 and TRBJ2-1, the full variable domain is DGGITQSPKYLFRKEGQNVTLSCEQNLNHDAMYWYRQDPGQGLRLIYYSQIVNDFQKGDIAEGYSVSREKKESFPLTVTSAQKNPTAFYLCASSIAVLSSYNEQFFGPGTRLTVL.

As for this clonotype: A much larger clone sits a single nucleotide away, making a read error possible. This chain connects TRBV7-6 to TRBJ1-1; 9 bases fit TRBD1. The CDR3 runs to 15 residues. Germline-derived CDR1 and CDR2 are SGHVS and FNYEAQ. The CDR3 sequence: CASSSRDRVAAEDFF. The CDR3, as DNA: TGTGCCAGCAGCTCCCGGGACAGGGTGGCCGCTGAAGATTTCTTT.

This clonotype was counted only a few times. This chain joins TRBV12-5 and TRBJ2-5, with D possibly being TRBD2 (6 bases). Trimming left V 3 bases short and J 7 bases short, with 18 bases between. Germline CDR1 is LGHNT and CDR2 is FRNRAP. CDR3 length equals 15 residues. The CDR3 spells CASGFQLRGLGTQYF. CDR3 DNA sequence: TGTGCTAGTGGTTTCCAGCTTCGGGGACTGGGGACCCAGTACTTC.

As regards this clonotype: A read error may explain this, as a much larger clone is one base away. The rearrangement links TRBV12-3 or TRBV12-4 to TRBJ1-3, with D possibly being TRBD1 (6 bases). The length of the CDR3 is 15 residues. V lost 6 bases and J lost 0, with 12 bases in between. This CDR3 reads CASRLEGHSGNTIYF. The CDR3 nucleotides are TGTGCCAGCAGATTGGAGGGACACTCTGGAAACACCATATATTTT.

This clonotype was seen only a few times. The CDR3, as DNA: TGTGCCAGCAGTTACCCGGACAAATCAAAAGGCTACACCTTC. It is translated as CASSYPDKSKGYTF. The chain recombines TRBV6-6 with TRBJ1-2, with D perhaps matching TRBD1 (5 bases). Germline values: CDR1 MNHNY, CDR2 SVGAGI (reference sequence). This CDR3 spans 14 amino acids. Trimming shortened V by 2 bases and J by 8 bases, and 15 bases separated the two germline ends.

The J gene is TRBJ1-2, the V gene TRBV25-1, with D tentatively TRBD1 (5 bases). Trimming took off 2 bases at V and 8 bases at J, with 12 bases between the two ends. CDR3 length equals 13 residues. Germline V gene lookup returns CDR1 MGHDK and CDR2 SYGVNS. Here the CDR3 DNA reads TGTGCCAGCAGTGAACTGGTCAGGGAAGGCTACACCTTC. Translating gives CASSELVREGYTF.